The 9 T cell receptor beta chains below all came from one sample that was sequenced in a study of blood T cell repertoires in COVID-19. Data came from immunoSEQ multiplex PCR; TCRdb stores just in-frame clones and leaves some out. Among about 210,000 clones listed, about four fifths were seen once. The sequenced sample was peripheral blood. All receptors derive from a woman aged 35 to 49 with active or convalescent COVID-19.

The chain joins TRBV4-1 to TRBJ1-1, with D possibly TRBD1 on 5 matching bases. The CDR3 contains 15 residues. Trimming pared 1 base from V and 3 bases from J, leaving 12 bases between. CDR1 MGHRA and CDR2 YSYEKL come from the germline V gene. The CDR3 DNA reads as TGCGCCAGCAGCCAAGGACGCAGGGTGCACACTGAAGCTTTCTTT. Translation: CASSQGRRVHTEAFF.

The rearrangement links TRBV19 to TRBJ1-5; tentatively, D is TRBD1 (5 bases). The germline gives CDR1 LNHDA, CDR2 SQIVND (reference sequence). The CDR3 loop spans 14 amino acids. Trimming left V 6 bases short and J 0 bases short, with 9 bases between. The CDR3 sequence: CASSPTDSNQPQHF. The DNA of the CDR3 is TGTGCCAGTAGCCCGACAGATAGCAATCAGCCCCAGCATTTT.

The chain recombines TRBV30 with TRBJ2-1, with 9 bases matching TRBD2. Trimming cost V 1 base and J 12 bases; bases outside gene matches: 10. The CDR3 has 14 amino acids. Germline CDR1 reads GTSNPN; CDR2 reads SVGIG (reference sequence). CDR3 region: CAWSALAGSDAQFF. CDR3 nucleotides: TGTGCCTGGAGTGCCCTAGCGGGGAGTGACGCGCAGTTCTTC.

V usage is TRBV7-2 and J usage is TRBJ2-3; 11 bases fit TRBD2. The CDR3 sequence is 18 residues long. The germline V gene has CDR1 SGHTA and CDR2 FQGNSA. V was pared by 5 bases and J by 2 bases, with 12 bases of the junction left unmatched. The CDR3 DNA reads as TGTGCCAGCAGCAGGTGGATAGCGGGAGGGTCGGACACAGATACGCAGTATTTT. As protein: CASSRWIAGGSDTDTQYF.

The J gene is TRBJ2-7, the V gene TRBV15; TRBD1 matches at 7 bases. Germline V gives CDR1 LNHNV, CDR2 YYDKDF (reference sequence). CDR3 length: 14 amino acids. Unmatched junction bases numbered 5, after V lost 5 bases and J lost 1 base. In nucleotides, the CDR3 is TGTGCCACCAGCGGCCGGGACAGTTCCTACGAGCAGTACTTC. Residues: CATSGRDSSYEQYF.

This sequence joins TRBV9 and TRBJ2-1; the D is unclear. The CDR3 has 14 amino acids. The V and J ends lost 2 bases and 5 bases respectively, with 11 bases between them. CDR1 SGDLS and CDR2 YYNGEE come from the germline V gene. Written as DNA, the CDR3 is TGTGCCAGCAGCGTCTATCTTGAACACAATGAGCAGTTCTTC. Encoded protein: CASSVYLEHNEQFF.

This chain joins TRBV9 and TRBJ2-5; 7 positions match TRBD2. Losses at the gene ends were 4 bases for V and 5 bases for J; bases not matched to a gene: 14. Germline V gives CDR1 SGDLS, CDR2 YYNGEE. The CDR3 is made up of 16 amino acids. As DNA, the CDR3 is TGTGCCAGCAGCACCCGGTGGGAGGGGTCCCCTGAGACCCAGTACTTC. This codes for CASSTRWEGSPETQYF.

The rearrangement uses TRBV11-3 and TRBJ1-4, with D maybe TRBD1 (5 bases). The CDR3 is made up of 14 amino acids. Trimming took 4 bases from V and 5 from J, leaving 11 bases between them. CDR1 is SGHNT, CDR2 YENEEA, per germline. The DNA for the CDR3 is TGTGCCAGCAGCTCTAGACAGCCAAATGAAAAACTGTTTTTT. Translating gives CASSSRQPNEKLFF.

This chain connects TRBV12-3 or TRBV12-4 to TRBJ1-5; maybe TRBD1 (6 bases). There are 12 residues in the CDR3. Trimming cost V 5 bases and J 6 bases, with 8 bases left between them. This CDR3 is CASSPQGQPQHF. In DNA form, the CDR3 reads TGTGCCAGCAGTCCACAGGGTCAGCCCCAGCATTTT.